One and the same sample provided the 5 T cell receptor beta chains below, sequenced in a study of CD8 T cells in ankylosing spondylitis. TCRdb processed the 5' RACE reads anew with MiXCR; each CDR3 protein has one entry. The profile shows roughly 180,000 distinct CDR3 sequences, approximately 12% of them singletons. Sequenced input: blood, either unsorted or a sorted T cell fraction (not recorded which). These receptors were obtained from a female donor with ankylosing spondylitis or in good health (not recorded which).

This clonotype was picked up many times. The rearrangement uses TRBV27 and TRBJ1-2; D might be TRBD1 (5 bases). Trimming left V 6 bases short and J 5 bases short, with 16 bases between. This CDR3 spans 14 amino acids. Germline V gene data show CDR1 as MNHEY and CDR2 as SMNVEV (reference sequence). The CDR3 here is CASSQGGGSYGYTF. In DNA, the CDR3 is TGTGCCAGCAGCCAGGGTGGAGGCTCGTATGGCTACACCTTC.

This rearrangement joins TRBV30 to TRBJ1-3; a possible D gene is TRBD1 (5 bases). The CDR3 totals 17 residues. Trimming shortened V by 0 bases and J by 1 base, and 16 bases separated the two germline ends. CDR1 and CDR2 from the germline V gene are GTSNPN and SVGIG (reference sequence). CDR3 nucleotides: TGTGCCTGGAGTGTTTCGCAGGGAGGAGGATCTGGAAACACCATATATTTT. It specifies CAWSVSQGGGSGNTIYF.

At least ten counts were recorded for this clonotype. The rearrangement links TRBV29-1 to TRBJ2-4; TRBD2 might be the D (6 bases). V was shortened by 4 bases and J by 15 bases, with 13 bases between the two germline ends. The CDR3 consists of 10 residues. Per germline, CDR1 SQVTM and CDR2 ANQGSEA. Written as DNA, the CDR3 is TGCAGCGTTGGGGAGGAGTATCGGTACTTC. Protein product: CSVGEEYRYF.

This clonotype was seen at least ten times. The chain joins TRBV25-1 to TRBJ2-7; tentatively, D is TRBD1 (6 bases). This CDR3 is built from 13 residues. Germline CDR1 is MGHDK and CDR2 is SYGVNS. V was clipped by 5 bases and J by 5 bases, with 13 bases between them. The CDR3 is CASSLGAVDEQYF. The CDR3 DNA follows: TGTGCCAGCAGTTTGGGGGCCGTAGACGAGCAGTACTTC.

This clonotype showed up many times. V is TRBV28 and J is TRBJ2-1; TRBD2 agrees at 8 bases. Germline values: CDR1 MDHEN, CDR2 SYDVKM. V lost 7 bases, J lost 0 bases, and 17 bases stayed unmatched. The CDR3 consists of 19 residues. CDR3 protein: CASTPSSGIPSDSYNEQFF. CDR3 nucleotide sequence: TGTGCCAGCACCCCGAGTAGCGGGATCCCCTCCGACTCCTACAATGAGCAGTTCTTC.